These 8 T cell receptor beta chains were sequenced from one sample in a study of neurological immune-mediated disorders. MiXCR was run by TCRdb on the 5' RACE reads, yielding one entry per CDR3 protein. Seen here are 60,000 to 85,000 distinct CDR3 sequences, 4% to 6% observed once, and the top ten hold around 6.8%. Sequenced input: PBMCs. The source is a man between 18 and 29 years old with multiple sclerosis.

Only a few counts were recorded for this clonotype. The J gene is TRBJ1-6, the V gene TRBV20-1; 7 bases are a match to TRBD1. The ends lost 5 bases at V and 9 bases at J; junction bases unmatched: 7. The CDR3 runs to 13 residues. Looked up from germline, CDR1 is DFQATT and CDR2 is SNEGSKA (reference sequence). The DNA for the CDR3 is TGCAGTGCTCGTACAGGGGTTTCTTCACCCCTCCACTTT. The encoded protein is CSARTGVSSPLHF.

This clonotype was recorded at least ten times. V is TRBV20-1 and J is TRBJ1-2, with D unclear. Germline V gene sequence: CDR1 DFQATT, CDR2 SNEGSKA (reference sequence). The CDR3 is made up of 13 amino acids. Trimming pared 0 bases from V and 4 bases from J, leaving 9 bases between. The CDR3 nucleotides read TGCAGTGCTAGAGATTTTCAAACCTATGGCTACACCTTC. It translates to CSARDFQTYGYTF.

In its sample, this clonotype was seen many times. This sequence joins TRBV5-1 and TRBJ2-1; 8 bases map to TRBD2. The V and J ends lost 6 bases and 7 bases, in that order; junction bases with no gene match: 9. Germline CDR1 is SGHRS and CDR2 is YFSETQ. This CDR3 has 14 amino acids. The chain's CDR3 is CASTPGGEGNEQFF. CDR3 in DNA: TGCGCCAGCACCCCGGGGGGGGAAGGGAATGAGCAGTTCTTC.

There are a few counts of this clonotype. Possible read error: a much larger clone is one base away. The V and J genes are TRBV12-3 or TRBV12-4 and TRBJ1-5; D gene unclear. This CDR3 has 15 amino acids. DNA of the CDR3: TGTGCCAGCAGCGGGTGGGCCAGCCTAAATCAGCCCCAGAATTTT. Amino acid sequence: CASSGWASLNQPQNF.

This clonotype was detected ten times or more. The V gene is TRBV5-1, the J gene TRBJ1-2, with D tentatively TRBD1 (5 bases). The CDR3 length is 16 residues. The germline CDR1 and CDR2 sequences are SGHRS and YFSETQ. V was cut by 3 bases and J by 2 bases, with 17 bases left in between. The CDR3 region has the DNA TGCGCCAGCAGCTCGGGACCCCTCGAAGGCAACTATGGCTACACCTTC. Its protein is CASSSGPLEGNYGYTF.

This clonotype was observed a few times. This rearrangement joins TRBV6-6 to TRBJ1-2, with 7 bases lining up with TRBD1. In germline, CDR1 is MNHNY, CDR2 SVGAGI (reference sequence). V shed 7 bases and J 5 bases; nucleotides not matched to a gene: 13. The CDR3 is made up of 15 amino acids. CDR3 DNA sequence: TGTGCCAGCACAAGACGGGACAGCCATAGTTATGGCTACACCTTC. It codes for CASTRRDSHSYGYTF.

This clonotype was seen ten or more times. A single base separates this from a much larger clone, so it may be a read error. The V gene is TRBV7-7, the J gene TRBJ2-3; weak D call: TRBD2 (5 bases). V was trimmed by 5 bases and J by 5 bases, leaving 8 bases between them. Germline values: CDR1 SSHAT, CDR2 FNYEAQ (reference sequence). This CDR3 spans 12 amino acids. CDR3 DNA: TGTGCCAGCAGCACCGGAGGAGATACGCAGTATTTT. Amino acid sequence: CASSTGGDTQYF.

This clonotype was recorded many times. This chain connects TRBV5-1 to TRBJ2-3; 9 nucleotides align to TRBD1. The CDR3 contains 13 residues. The V segment lost 7 bases and the J segment 4 bases; nucleotides outside the gene matches: 4. Germline lookup yields CDR1 SGHRS and CDR2 YFSETQ. CDR3 in amino acids: CASRTGVSDTQYF. CDR3 nucleotide sequence: TGCGCCAGCCGGACAGGGGTCTCAGATACGCAGTATTTT.